Sequencing of this TCR beta chain was carried out in a study of vaccination and CD4 T cells after COVID-19 (dated by TCRdb to between 2021 and 2024). About the investigation overall: SARS-CoV-2 positivity had been established in the convalescent patients by nasal swab PCR, and mild disease was recorded in several of these patients and severe disease in one. Culture stimuli were overlapping spike peptide pools from SARS-CoV-2 and from the common cold coronaviruses HCoV-NL63, HCoV-OC43 and HCoV-229E. Participants got two doses of the Pfizer-BioNTech BNT162b2 vaccine (n=8) or two doses of the Moderna mRNA-1273 vaccine (n=2). Post-vaccine blood samples were obtained a median of roughly 75 days after the second vaccine dose, with a range of roughly 13 to 250 days. A few convalescent patients gave samples both early after vaccination (day 14) and late after vaccination (days 161 to 241). Post-COVID blood samples from convalescent patients were collected a median of roughly 100 days after diagnosis, with a range of 35 to 161 days. Control cultures used a CEFX viral epitope pool as positive control, an HIV-1 Nef peptide pool as negative control, or no peptide. Six males and four females were included in the convalescent cohort, with two Hispanic individuals, seven Caucasians, two Asians and one multiracial person represented. In over 8 COVID-19 convalescent patients and a handful of infection-naive healthy vaccine recipients, the spike-specific CD4+ TCR repertoire before mRNA vaccination was compared with the repertoire after mRNA vaccination.

This specimen's time point label, per the study, means: late sampling 161 to 241 days after vaccination in three convalescent patients. Read against the paper, the sample's treatment or condition label means: roughly 10-day PBMC culture with coronavirus spike peptide pools or control peptides (ViraFEST assay). To expand antigen-specific T cells with peptide pools and then pick out the expanded clonotypes through TCR sequencing, the study relied on the ViraFEST assay. Positive SARS-CoV-2 PCR tests in the convalescent patients dated from March to December 2020, before Alpha, Beta and Delta variants emerged in the United States. Each well held about 2.2 million PBMCs cultured in IMDM containing about 5% human AB serum and approximately 10 IU/ml IL-2, with around 9.7 ug/ml peptide pools added. Half of the culture medium was replaced with fresh IL-2-containing medium on days 3 and 7. After 10 to 11 days of culture, CD4+ T cells were isolated by negative selection with the EasySep CD4+ T cell isolation kit. Ficoll-Paque Plus gradient centrifugation was used to isolate PBMCs from whole blood, and the isolated PBMCs were then either used fresh or cryopreserved at -140C. Triplicate wells were generally used for each culture condition.

The library was built by means of PCR. At the Johns Hopkins FTIC core, DNA from the cultured CD4+ T cells underwent TCR sequencing with the Oncomine TCR Beta short-read assay. The QIAamp micro DNA kit was used to extract genomic DNA from the cultured CD4+ T cells. The Oncomine TCR Beta libraries from cultured CD4+ T cells were pooled using unique dual indexes and then sequenced on an Illumina iSeq 100. In the authors' own workflow: Non-productive sequences were removed, and CDR3s not starting with C, not ending with F or W, or shorter than 7 amino acids were discarded. Antigen-specific clonotypes were identified with the MANAFEST web application by comparing peptide-stimulated wells with reference and other culture wells. For a clone to be called positive, the clone needed an FDR below 0.05, an odds ratio above 5, and a productive frequency above 0.1% in at least two of three replicate wells. Cross-reactive clonotypes were defined as significantly expanded in both SARS-CoV-2 spike wells and at least one common cold coronavirus spike condition. Using R version 3.6.1, CDR3 homology was evaluated through Levenshtein distances (stringdist) along with unrooted phylogenetic trees (ape). TCRdb took the public reads, trimmed them with fastp at Q25, ran MiXCR for clone calling and kept in-frame beta chains. Each entry is one CDR3 protein sequence, shown with its most common DNA and genes. The V and J calls and clone size come from TCRdb's table, not from the authors' own analysis. The sample table records more than 15,000 distinct CDR3 sequences; approximately 54% of these occur just once. The ten largest clones represent more than 15% of the sample.

As for this clonotype: Its antigen is not yet known. Qualities for individual bases were not recorded, and no much larger clone is one base off.

General study outcomes and caveats: In convalescent patients, nearly all vaccine-specific clones (304 of 307) were found to be mono-reactive for SARS-CoV-2 spike rather than cross-reactive with common cold coronaviruses. The number of convalescent patients in the study was relatively small, and the study did not examine early timepoints following natural infection. An increase in the median number of SARS-CoV-2-reactive clonotypes from around 20 after infection to 38 after vaccination was observed, but the change was not found to be significant. Among convalescent patients, a median about 86% of the SARS-CoV-2-reactive clones seen after vaccination appeared only after vaccination, which suggests priming specific to the vaccine.

V and J lose 5 bases and 3 bases, and a span of 17 bases separates them. Counted from cysteine to phenylalanine, this CDR3 has 15 amino acids. Only the CDR3 part of the read is kept: 45 bases, read in frame from the first base. Looking up the germline V gene yields CDR1 SGHTA and CDR2 FQGNSA. This chain joins TRBV7-2 to TRBJ2-7, with a weak D call of TRBD2 (6 bases match). Sequenced here: CD4+ T cells from blood, cultured in vitro, sampled about 7 months after SARS-CoV-2 vaccination. This TCR came from a human donor who had recovered from COVID-19. The DNA sequence is given as TGTGCCAGCAGCCCCCGAGTATCGGGGGACTACGAGCAGTACTTC. The encoded protein is CASSPRVSGDYEQYF.